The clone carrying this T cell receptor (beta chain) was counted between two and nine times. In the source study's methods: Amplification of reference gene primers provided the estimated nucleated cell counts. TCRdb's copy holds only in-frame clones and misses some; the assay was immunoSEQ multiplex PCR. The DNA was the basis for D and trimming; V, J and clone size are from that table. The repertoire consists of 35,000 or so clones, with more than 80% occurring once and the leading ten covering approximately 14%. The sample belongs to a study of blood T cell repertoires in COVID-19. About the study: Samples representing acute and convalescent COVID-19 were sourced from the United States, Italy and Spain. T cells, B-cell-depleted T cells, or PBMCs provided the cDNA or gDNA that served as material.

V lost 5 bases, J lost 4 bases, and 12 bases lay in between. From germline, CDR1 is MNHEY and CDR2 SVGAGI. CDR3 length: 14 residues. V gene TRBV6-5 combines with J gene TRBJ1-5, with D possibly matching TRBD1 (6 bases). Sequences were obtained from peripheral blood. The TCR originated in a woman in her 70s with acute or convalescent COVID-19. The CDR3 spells CASSQTGANQPQHF. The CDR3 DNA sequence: TGTGCCAGCAGTCAGACAGGCGCGAATCAGCCCCAGCATTTT.